These 26 T cell receptor beta chains were all obtained from the same sample, sequenced in a study of cytomegalovirus exposure and HLA in healthy donors. PCR involved 60 Vbeta and 13 Jbeta primers. Measured with immunoSEQ multiplex PCR; TCRdb has only the in-frame clones, and not every one. The data show around 150,000 clones, about 60% seen once. Input material: PBMCs. Every receptor here comes from a woman aged 60-70 years in good health and CMV-seropositive.

The V call is TRBV27, the J call TRBJ1-2, with D uncertain. Germline lookup yields CDR1 MNHEY and CDR2 SMNVEV (reference sequence). This CDR3 has 13 amino acids. The V and J ends lost 2 bases and 2 bases respectively, with 6 bases between them. This CDR3 is CASSLGGNYGYTF. For the CDR3, the DNA is TGTGCCAGCAGTTTAGGCGGAAACTATGGCTACACCTTC.

The rearrangement uses TRBV5-6 and TRBJ1-1, with D possibly being TRBD1 (5 bases). Trimming pared 2 bases from V and 12 bases from J, leaving 17 bases between. The CDR3 covers 13 residues. Per germline, CDR1 SGHDT and CDR2 YYEEEE. Here the CDR3 reads CASSFTAGRGTFF. CDR3 nucleotide sequence: TGTGCCAGCAGCTTTACGGCAGGGAGGGGAACTTTCTTT.

The J gene is TRBJ2-3, the V gene TRBV4-1; no reliable D call. The CDR3 is 15 residues long. Germline lookup yields CDR1 MGHRA and CDR2 YSYEKL. Between the trimmed V and J ends, which lost 4 bases and 6 bases, there was a span of 17 bases. The CDR3: CASSPDGDAADTQYF. CDR3 coding DNA: TGCGCCAGCAGCCCCGATGGAGATGCGGCGGATACGCAGTATTTT.

The CDR3 sequence is CASSSPRGNYGYTF. DNA for the CDR3: TGTGCCAGCAGCTCCCCCAGGGGTAACTATGGCTACACCTTC. V gene TRBV5-4 combines with J gene TRBJ1-2; D possibly corresponds to TRBD1 (6 bases). Between the trimmed V and J ends, which lost 3 bases and 1 base, there was a span of 10 bases. The CDR3 is 14 amino acids. From germline, CDR1 is SGHNT and CDR2 YYREEE (reference sequence).

This chain joins TRBV15 and TRBJ2-2; TRBD2 aligns across 12 bases. Germline trimming cut 0 bases from V and 5 bases from J; bases unmatched to any gene: 7. Germline assignment: CDR1 LNHNV and CDR2 YYDKDF (reference sequence). This CDR3 region has 18 residues. CDR3 amino acids: CATSRERLAGGRTGELFF. The CDR3 coding sequence is TGTGCCACCAGCAGAGAGCGTCTAGCGGGAGGGCGGACCGGGGAGCTGTTTTTT.

The rearrangement joins TRBV7-9 to TRBJ1-6, with D tentatively TRBD1 (6 bases). The CDR3 loop spans 16 amino acids. Germline CDR1 and CDR2: SEHNR and FQNEAQ (reference sequence). V gave up 4 bases and J gave up 2 bases, with 12 bases separating them. This CDR3 reads CASSSGHRPYNSPLHF. The CDR3 nucleotides read TGTGCCAGCAGCTCGGGACATCGGCCCTATAATTCACCCCTCCACTTT.

This clone qualifies as medium-sized. The genes are TRBV11-1 and TRBJ2-7; 8 bases match TRBD1. Germline CDR1 is SGHAT and CDR2 is FQDESV (reference sequence). V shed 5 bases and J 4 bases; nucleotides not matched to a gene: 10. CDR3 length equals 15 residues. CDR3 region: CASSPDRDIPYEQYF. The CDR3, as DNA: TGTGCCAGCAGCCCGGACAGGGACATCCCTTACGAGCAGTACTTC.

V is TRBV28 and J is TRBJ2-7, with D possibly matching TRBD1 (5 bases). Trimming removed 5 bases from V and 2 bases from J, with 22 bases in between. Germline assignment: CDR1 MDHEN and CDR2 SYDVKM. The CDR3 is 17 amino acids. The CDR3 loop is CASSPELRPGRPYEQYF. The CDR3 coding sequence is TGTGCCAGCAGTCCAGAATTAAGGCCAGGGCGCCCCTACGAGCAGTACTTC.

V and J are TRBV4-2 and TRBJ2-1, with 8 bases aligning to TRBD2. The CDR3 spans 15 residues. J was trimmed by 7 bases and V by 8 bases; bases with no gene match: 13. From germline, CDR1 is LGHNA and CDR2 YNFKEQ. The CDR3 spells CASGARSGGLNEQFF. The CDR3 DNA reads as TGTGCCAGCGGCGCAAGGAGCGGGGGACTGAATGAGCAGTTCTTC.

This sequence joins TRBV7-3 and TRBJ2-1; 9 bases are shared with TRBD2. The CDR3 consists of 13 residues. Germline V gene lookup returns CDR1 SGHTA and CDR2 FQGTGA. With 1 base clipped from V and 10 bases from J, the junction kept 2 bases outside the gene matches. The CDR3 loop reads CASSLILAGEQFF. In DNA, the CDR3 is TGTGCCAGCAGCTTAATACTAGCGGGCGAGCAGTTCTTC.

A few counts support this clone. The junction departs from germline at one end; a sequencing error may be responsible. This rearrangement joins TRBV6-4 to TRBJ2-7, with TRBD2 identical over 13 bases. This CDR3 has 14 amino acids. The germline CDR1 and CDR2 sequences are MRHNA and SNTAGT. Here the CDR3 DNA reads TGTGCCAGCAGTGACGGGACTAGCGGGAACGAACAGTACTTC. Translated: CASSDGTSGNEQYF.

This clone was counted only a few times. The genes are TRBV6-1 and TRBJ1-1; TRBD1 matches at 9 bases. The CDR3 length is 14 residues. Germline lookup yields CDR1 MNHNS and CDR2 SASEGT. The V and J ends lost 6 bases and 3 bases, in that order; junction bases with no gene match: 5. In DNA form, the CDR3 reads TGTGCCAGCAGGGACAGGGGTCTTCACACTGAAGCTTTCTTT. Its translation: CASRDRGLHTEAFF.

The gene calls are TRBV9 and TRBJ2-7; 14 bases are a match to TRBD2. Germline V gene data show CDR1 as SGDLS and CDR2 as YYNGEE. The length of the CDR3 is 14 residues. The trim removed 6 bases at V and 7 bases at J, leaving 6 bases unmatched. For the CDR3, the DNA is TGTGCCAGCACCCCGGGACTAGCGGGAGTGGAGCAGTACTTC. It translates to CASTPGLAGVEQYF.

The chain is built from TRBV15 and TRBJ2-7, with 7 bases fitting TRBD2. V gave up 1 base and J gave up 1 base; unmatched junction bases: 4. The CDR3 totals 15 residues. Germline V gene lookup returns CDR1 LNHNV and CDR2 YYDKDF (reference sequence). For the CDR3, the DNA is TGTGCCACCAGCAGAGGTGGCGGGAGTTCCTACGAGCAGTACTTC. Protein product: CATSRGGGSSYEQYF.

The chain recombines TRBV27 with TRBJ2-7; 10 nucleotides match TRBD1. The CDR3 is 16 residues long. V lost 5 bases and J lost 2; bases outside the gene matches: 9. CDR1 and CDR2 (germline): MNHEY, SMNVEV (reference sequence). For the CDR3, the DNA is TGTGCCAGCAGTCTTCGGGACAGGGGTTTCCCCTACGAGCAGTACTTC. It codes for CASSLRDRGFPYEQYF.

The genes are TRBV7-2 and TRBJ2-1; 8 nucleotides align to TRBD2. The length of the CDR3 is 16 residues. Trimming at V came to 5 bases and at J to 2 bases, leaving 8 bases not matched to a gene. From germline, CDR1 is SGHTA and CDR2 FQGNSA. CDR3 amino acids: CASSPQSAGAYNEQFF. The CDR3 region has the DNA TGTGCCAGCAGCCCCCAATCAGCGGGAGCCTACAATGAGCAGTTCTTC.

The rearrangement uses TRBV7-9 and TRBJ1-1; D not resolved. V lost 1 base and J lost 4, with 7 bases in between. In germline, CDR1 is SEHNR, CDR2 FQNEAQ (reference sequence). The length of the CDR3 is 13 residues. CDR3 residues: CASSLDSRTEAFF. The DNA of the CDR3 is TGTGCCAGCAGCTTAGATAGCCGCACTGAAGCTTTCTTT.

This clone was recorded a few times. This chain uses TRBV9 with TRBJ2-5; 13 bases match TRBD2. J lost 5 bases, V lost 1 base, and 5 bases had no gene match. The CDR3 sequence is 16 residues long. Per germline, CDR1 SGDLS and CDR2 YYNGEE. CDR3 sequence (DNA): TGTGCCAGCAGCGTAACTAGCGGGAGGGCCGGGGAGACCCAGTACTTC. Translation: CASSVTSGRAGETQYF.

This chain uses TRBV7-2 with TRBJ1-1, with unresolved D. In germline, CDR1 is SGHTA, CDR2 FQGNSA. This CDR3 is 12 amino acids long. Trimming pared 1 base from V and 5 bases from J, leaving 5 bases between. CDR3 DNA: TGTGCCAGCAGCTTAGTGCGGACTGAAGCTTTCTTT. Its protein is CASSLVRTEAFF. Combining the CDR3 with reference TRBV7-2 and TRBJ1-1 gives the whole variable domain GAGVSQSPSNKVTEKGKDVELRCDPISGHTALYWYRQSLGQGLEFLIYFQGNSAPDKSGLPSDRFSAERTGGSVSTLTIQRTQQEDSAVYLCASSLVRTEAFFGQGTRLTVV.

This chain connects TRBV6-6 to TRBJ1-1, with D possibly TRBD1 on 6 matching bases. This CDR3 is 13 amino acids long. Germline CDR1 reads MNHNY; CDR2 reads SVGAGI (reference sequence). The V and J ends lost 4 bases and 3 bases respectively, with 9 bases between them. CDR3 nucleotide sequence: TGTGCCAGCAGTTGGGCAGGGGACACTGAAGCTTTCTTT. Translated: CASSWAGDTEAFF.

This chain links TRBV19 with TRBJ1-2, with 8 bases aligning to TRBD1. CDR1 is LNHDA, CDR2 SQIVND, per germline (reference sequence). The CDR3 consists of 14 residues. Trimming took 4 bases from V and 6 from J; bases not matched to a gene: 7. CDR3 region: CASSRGQGGNGYTF. The CDR3 nucleotides are TGTGCCAGTAGTAGAGGACAGGGAGGCAATGGCTACACCTTC.

This rearrangement joins TRBV6-5 to TRBJ1-5; D not resolved. Germline lookup yields CDR1 MNHEY and CDR2 SVGAGI. The V end was cut by 2 bases, the J end by 1 base, with 3 bases between. The CDR3 spans 13 residues. The CDR3: CASSYQSNQPQHF. The CDR3 DNA follows: TGTGCCAGCAGTTACCAGAGCAATCAGCCCCAGCATTTT.

The V call is TRBV5-1, the J call TRBJ2-1; D is unclear. The germline V gene encodes CDR1 SGHRS and CDR2 YFSETQ. The CDR3 contains 12 residues. Trimming left V 0 bases short and J 9 bases short, with 7 bases between. CDR3 region: CASSLGAVEQFF. For the CDR3, the DNA is TGCGCCAGCAGCTTGGGTGCGGTTGAGCAGTTCTTC.

The genes are TRBV4-3 and TRBJ2-7; D not resolved. V gave up 0 bases and J gave up 12 bases, with 15 bases separating them. The CDR3 sequence is 13 residues long. Germline V gene lookup returns CDR1 LGHNA and CDR2 YSLEER. CDR3 DNA: TGCGCCAGCAGCCAAGATGAGTGGAGTGAGGCGTACTTC. This gives the protein CASSQDEWSEAYF.

This clone was detected only a few times. The chain has TRBV7-9 and TRBJ2-2, with 15 bases fitting TRBD2. The CDR3 has 16 residues. The germline V gene has CDR1 SEHNR and CDR2 FQNEAQ (reference sequence). V lost 7 bases to trimming and J lost 5 bases; unmatched junction nucleotides: 5. The CDR3 DNA is TGTGCCAGCACCAGGGGACTAGCGGGAGGTACCGGGGAGCTGTTTTTT. It is translated as CASTRGLAGGTGELFF. The full variable domain, in which reference TRBV7-9 and TRBJ2-2 provide the parts outside the CDR3, is DTGVSQNPRHKITKRGQNVTFRCDPISEHNRLYWYRQTLGQGPEFLTYFQNEAQLEKSRLLSDRFSAERPKGSFSTLEIQRTEQGDSAMYLCASTRGLAGGTGELFFGEGSRLTVL.

The CDR3 DNA follows: TGTGCCTGGACCAAAAGACAGGGGACTAACTATGGCTACACCTTC. Translated: CAWTKRQGTNYGYTF. The chain joins TRBV30 to TRBJ1-2; 8 positions agree with TRBD1. Germline V gene sequence: CDR1 GTSNPN, CDR2 SVGIG (reference sequence). This CDR3 contains 15 residues. V shed 4 bases and J 0 bases; nucleotides not matched to a gene: 7.